Below, 2 T cell receptor beta chains from the same sample are listed, as sequenced in a study of blood T cell repertoires in COVID-19. TCRdb's copy holds only in-frame clones and misses some; the assay was immunoSEQ multiplex PCR. The data hold 200,000 or so clones, with around 84% observed a single time. The sample was peripheral blood. These receptors were taken from a woman aged 55-70 years who had recovered from COVID-19.

The V and J genes are TRBV7-8 and TRBJ2-5; perhaps TRBD1 as D (6 bases). Germline CDR1 and CDR2: SGHVS and FQNEAQ. V gave up 0 bases and J gave up 5 bases, with 10 bases separating them. The CDR3 covers 14 residues. CDR3 in DNA: TGTGCCAGCAGCTTAGCCCTAGGGGGTGAGACCCAGTACTTC. Translating it yields CASSLALGGETQYF.

CDR3 DNA sequence: TGTGCCAGCAGCTTGACAGGGGGAATATTTACGAACACTGAAGCTTTCTTT. As protein: CASSLTGGIFTNTEAFF. J is TRBJ1-1 and V is TRBV7-2; TRBD1 agrees at 9 bases. Germline values: CDR1 SGHTA, CDR2 FQGNSA. With V trimmed by 3 bases and J by 1 base, 9 bases remained unmatched. The CDR3 spans 17 residues. Full variable domain (remainder filled in from reference TRBV7-2 and TRBJ1-1): GAGVSQSPSNKVTEKGKDVELRCDPISGHTALYWYRQSLGQGLEFLIYFQGNSAPDKSGLPSDRFSAERTGGSVSTLTIQRTQQEDSAVYLCASSLTGGIFTNTEAFFGQGTRLTVV.